This TCR beta chain was retrieved from a study of blood T cell repertoires in COVID-19. The CDR3 is 13 amino acids. V shed 8 bases and J 2 bases; nucleotides not matched to a gene: 5. CDR1 is WSHSY and CDR2 is SAAADI in the germline V gene. This clone was counted between two and nine times. The repertoire was sequenced with immunoSEQ multiplex PCR; TCRdb's copy has only in-frame clones and lacks some. Of about 180,000 clones in the sample, nearly 80% are singletons; the top ten hold approximately 14%. Membership in each cohort depended on participant-reported clinical history. This chain links TRBV10-2 with TRBJ2-7; 8 nucleotides align to TRBD2. Input material: PBMCs or T cells enriched from blood (not recorded which). The TCR sequence derives from a man in his 60s who had been exposed to COVID-19. CDR3 sequence (DNA): TGCGCCAGCCGGCGGGGGGCCCCCTACGAGCAGTACTTC. Encoded protein: CASRRGAPYEQYF.